These T cell receptor beta chains were read from a single sample in a study of blood T cell repertoires in COVID-19. Profiling relied on immunoSEQ multiplex PCR, and the TCRdb table lists in-frame clones only, not all of them. Of 150,000 to 200,000 clones listed, about 86% were seen once; the top ten hold around 8.6%. Sample: peripheral blood. These receptors originate from a man aged 45 to 65 with active or convalescent COVID-19. Each CDR3 is given with its conserved first and last residue. D genes are given only for firm matches. A clone size is listed for some rows: how often the clone was seen (once, few, many), or a class if it is expanded.

cdr3_aa	cdr3_nt	clone_size	d_call	v_call	j_call
CAWSRGAGSGGTGELFF	TGTGCCTGGAGTCGAGGAGCGGGGAGCGGGGGCACCGGGGAGCTGTTTTTT	NA	TRBD2	TRBV30	TRBJ2-2
CASSYGDRYYEQYF	TGTGCCAGCAGCTACGGCGACAGATACTACGAGCAGTACTTC	NA	NA	TRBV5-6	TRBJ2-7
CASSQMDRGNEQFF	TGTGCCAGCAGCCAGATGGACAGGGGCAATGAGCAGTTCTTC	once	TRBD1	TRBV4-2	TRBJ2-1
CASSHRLAGGHHDTGELFF	TGTGCCAGTAGTCACCGACTAGCGGGAGGGCATCACGACACCGGGGAGCTGTTTTTT	once	TRBD2	TRBV19	TRBJ2-2
CASSEDRLNYEQYF	TGTGCCAGCAGTGAAGACAGGCTAAACTACGAGCAGTACTTC	NA	NA	TRBV2	TRBJ2-7
CASSLDSTSTDTQYF	TGTGCCAGCAGCTTGGACTCGACTAGCACAGATACGCAGTATTTT	NA	NA	TRBV5-4	TRBJ2-3
CASSLLEGTGGRQYF	TGTGCCAGCAGCTTATTGGAGGGGACAGGGGGAAGGCAGTACTTC	NA	TRBD1	TRBV7-9	TRBJ2-7
CASSQWQASMNTEAFF	TGTGCCAGCAGCCAATGGCAGGCGAGCATGAACACTGAAGCTTTCTTT	NA	NA	TRBV14	TRBJ1-1
CSVEEGQGTGELFF	TGCAGCGTTGAAGAGGGACAGGGCACCGGGGAGCTGTTTTTT	NA	TRBD1	TRBV29-1	TRBJ2-2
CASRKEGSLYNEQFF	TGTGCCAGCCGAAAGGAGGGGTCCCTATACAATGAGCAGTTCTTC	NA	NA	TRBV19	TRBJ2-1
CASSYKGLNTDTQYF	TGTGCCAGCAGTTACAAGGGACTAAACACAGATACGCAGTATTTT	NA	TRBD2	TRBV6-5	TRBJ2-3
CASSRTGGDEKLFF	TGTGCCAGCAGCCGGACAGGGGGCGATGAAAAACTGTTTTTT	NA	TRBD1	TRBV28	TRBJ1-4
CASRQGVGNTGELFF	TGTGCCAGCAGGCAGGGGGTGGGGAACACCGGGGAGCTGTTTTTT	NA	TRBD1	TRBV6-5	TRBJ2-2
CASSYSGQRSYEQYF	TGTGCCAGCAGTTATTCTGGACAGCGGAGCTACGAGCAGTACTTC	NA	NA	TRBV6-5	TRBJ2-7
CASSSQGKSSYEQYF	TGTGCCAGCAGTTCTCAGGGGAAGAGCTCCTACGAGCAGTACTTC	NA	NA	TRBV28	TRBJ2-7
CASSFRDWKQFF	TGTGCCAGCAGCTTCCGGGACTGGAAGCAGTTCTTC	NA	NA	TRBV3-1/TRBV3-2	TRBJ2-1
CASSQDYSKYTF	TGTGCCAGCAGCCAAGATTACAGCAAATACACCTTC	NA	NA	TRBV4-2	TRBJ1-2
CASSLGDRSYEQYF	TGTGCCAGCAGCTTGGGCGACAGATCCTACGAGCAGTACTTC	NA	NA	TRBV5-7	TRBJ2-7
CAWSVRDRGGNTEAFF	TGTGCCTGGAGTGTACGGGACAGGGGAGGGAACACTGAAGCTTTCTTT	once	TRBD1	TRBV30	TRBJ1-1
CASSVGTSLDEQFF	TGTGCCAGCAGCGTCGGGACTAGTCTTGATGAGCAGTTCTTC	NA	TRBD2	TRBV7-7	TRBJ2-1
CASSRGDEKLFF	TGTGCCAGCAGCCGGGGAGATGAAAAACTGTTTTTT	NA	NA	TRBV7-2	TRBJ1-4
CASSDGTVRTTNTEAFF	TGTGCCAGCAGTGACGGAACGGTTAGGACAACGAACACTGAAGCTTTCTTT	NA	NA	TRBV25-1	TRBJ1-1
CASSENVPQGNEKLFF	TGTGCCAGCAGTGAAAACGTCCCCCAGGGTAACGAAAAACTGTTTTTT	NA	NA	TRBV2	TRBJ1-4
CASSLGTGEPQHF	TGCGCCAGCAGCTTGGGGACAGGGGAGCCCCAGCATTTT	NA	TRBD1	TRBV5-1	TRBJ1-5
CASSLDRDQETQYF	TGTGCCAGCAGTTTGGACAGAGACCAAGAGACCCAGTACTTC	NA	NA	TRBV19	TRBJ2-5
CASSLAASGGAETQYF	TGCGCCAGCAGCTTGGCGGCTAGCGGGGGGGCGGAGACCCAGTACTTC	NA	TRBD2	TRBV5-1	TRBJ2-5
CASSPEGQGYTF	TGCGCCAGCAGCCCGGAGGGACAGGGTTATACCTTC	NA	TRBD1	TRBV5-1	TRBJ1-2
CASSLTVEQYF	TGTGCCAGCAGCCTTACAGTCGAGCAGTACTTC	NA	NA	TRBV11-2	TRBJ2-7
CASSFPLIGVETGELFF	TGTGCCAGCAGCTTCCCCTTGATAGGGGTTGAAACCGGGGAGCTGTTTTTT	NA	NA	TRBV11-2	TRBJ2-2
CASKAGITGETQYF	TGTGCCAGCAAGGCGGGGATCACCGGAGAGACCCAGTACTTC	few	NA	TRBV6-5	TRBJ2-5
CSRLAGDKDTQYF	TGCAGCCGACTAGCGGGAGATAAAGATACGCAGTATTTT	NA	TRBD2	TRBV29-1	TRBJ2-3
CASSLVQTFSPLHF	TGTGCCAGCAGCTTAGTCCAGACATTTTCACCCCTCCACTTT	NA	NA	TRBV7-9	TRBJ1-6
CSASFPPGQRISGANVLTF	TGCAGTGCTAGTTTTCCGCCGGGACAGAGAATATCTGGGGCCAACGTCCTGACTTTC	once	TRBD1	TRBV20-1	TRBJ2-6
CASSEIAGGGTDTQYF	TGTGCCAGCAGTGAAATAGCAGGGGGCGGAACAGATACGCAGTATTTT	NA	TRBD1	TRBV6-1	TRBJ2-3
CASSLPGLGSNTQYF	TGTGCCAGCAGCTTACCGGGACTAGGAAGCAATACGCAGTATTTT	NA	TRBD2	TRBV5-4	TRBJ2-3
CASQASGGTGELFF	TGTGCCAGCCAGGCTAGCGGGGGAACCGGGGAGCTGTTTTTT	NA	TRBD2	TRBV6-4	TRBJ2-2
CASSRTAPTGANVLTF	TGTGCCAGCAGCCGGACAGCCCCAACGGGGGCCAACGTCCTGACTTTC	NA	NA	TRBV7-9	TRBJ2-6
CAWTFGAQSYGYTF	TGTGCCTGGACCTTTGGGGCACAGTCCTATGGCTACACCTTC	NA	NA	TRBV30	TRBJ1-2
CASRRGGVRRETQYF	TGCGCCAGCAGGCGAGGGGGGGTTCGGAGAGAGACCCAGTACTTC	NA	NA	TRBV23-1	TRBJ2-5
CASSKSGGNNNEQFF	TGTGCCAGCAGCAAGAGCGGGGGGAATAACAATGAGCAGTTCTTC	NA	TRBD2	TRBV6-1	TRBJ2-1
CASSLTMQETQYF	TGTGCCAGCAGTCTGACTATGCAAGAGACCCAGTACTTC	NA	NA	TRBV2	TRBJ2-5
CASIWRGTEAFF	TGTGCCAGTATATGGAGGGGCACTGAAGCTTTCTTT	few	NA	TRBV19	TRBJ1-1
CASSQDVAGYTDTQYF	TGTGCCAGCAGCCAAGATGTAGCGGGTTACACAGATACGCAGTATTTT	once	TRBD2	TRBV9	TRBJ2-3
CASSPGTGGNMNTEAFF	TGTGCCAGCAGCCCAGGGACAGGAGGAAACATGAACACTGAAGCTTTCTTT	NA	TRBD1	TRBV7-2	TRBJ1-1
CASSFGDRRQNEQFF	TGTGCCAGCAGTTTTGGGGACAGAAGGCAGAATGAGCAGTTCTTC	NA	TRBD1	TRBV28	TRBJ2-1
CASSYSTDRVMVNTEAFF	TGTGCCAGCAGTTACTCGACGGACAGGGTGATGGTGAACACTGAAGCTTTCTTT	NA	TRBD1	TRBV6-2/TRBV6-3	TRBJ1-1
CASSESRDRDQFF	TGCGCCAGCAGTGAGAGCCGAGACAGGGACCAGTTCTTC	NA	TRBD1	TRBV10-1	TRBJ2-1
CASSLTGMATNEKLFF	TGTGCCAGCAGCTTGACAGGGATGGCAACTAATGAAAAACTGTTTTTT	NA	NA	TRBV5-6	TRBJ1-4